Below are 24 T cell receptor beta chains sequenced from a single sample in a study of cytomegalovirus exposure and HLA in healthy donors. The PCR made use of 60 Vbeta and 13 Jbeta primers. The data were produced by immunoSEQ multiplex PCR, yet TCRdb's version contains in-frame clones alone and is incomplete. Here the sample spans 45,000 to 60,000 clones, approximately 68% being singletons. Sequenced: PBMCs. The origin of the receptors is a man aged 25 to 40 in good health and CMV-seronegative.

The V gene is TRBV11-2, the J gene TRBJ1-1; D is perhaps TRBD1 (6 bases). Germline V gives CDR1 SGHAT, CDR2 FQNNGV. The CDR3 contains 13 residues. V lost 5 bases to trimming and J lost 7 bases, with 14 bases between them. As DNA, the CDR3 is TGTGCCAGCAGCCTTGGACAGATCGGTGAAGCTTTCTTT. Its protein product is CASSLGQIGEAFF.

The chain has TRBV4-1 and TRBJ2-7, with TRBD2 identical over 12 bases. Unmatched junction bases numbered 3, after V lost 0 bases and J lost 6 bases. The CDR3 is 15 residues long. Germline V gene lookup returns CDR1 MGHRA and CDR2 YSYEKL. CDR3: CASSQETSGRGEQYF. The CDR3, as DNA: TGCGCCAGCAGCCAAGAGACTAGCGGGAGAGGCGAGCAGTACTTC.

As to this clone: Other DNA sequences within the sample encode an identical CDR3. This sequence joins TRBV7-9 and TRBJ2-7, with no clear D. Germline assignment: CDR1 SEHNR and CDR2 FQNEAQ (reference sequence). Trimming stripped 5 bases from V and 4 bases from J, with 6 bases between. The CDR3 consists of 11 residues. For the CDR3, the DNA is TGTGCCAGCAGCCATAGTTACGAGCAGTACTTC. Its protein product is CASSHSYEQYF.

V usage is TRBV25-1 and J usage is TRBJ2-1; 11 nucleotides match TRBD1. CDR1 is MGHDK, CDR2 SYGVNS, per germline. After removal of 4 bases from V and 4 bases from J, the junction contained 9 bases not matched to a gene. There are 17 residues in the CDR3. The CDR3 spells CASSGQTGTGGYNEQFF. CDR3 nucleotides: TGTGCCAGCAGTGGGCAGACAGGGACAGGGGGTTACAATGAGCAGTTCTTC.

The gene calls are TRBV5-1 and TRBJ1-1; D remains ambiguous. The CDR3 spans 13 residues. Between the trimmed V and J ends, which lost 3 bases and 2 bases, there was a span of 8 bases. From germline, CDR1 is SGHRS and CDR2 YFSETQ. DNA for the CDR3: TGCGCCAGCAGCTCCCCCCAAAACACTGAAGCTTTCTTT. Translated: CASSSPQNTEAFF.

The rearrangement uses TRBV25-1 and TRBJ1-2; 8 bases align to TRBD1. Trimming removed 1 base from V and 4 bases from J; junction bases left unmatched: 2. Germline CDR1 MGHDK, CDR2 SYGVNS. The CDR3 has 14 amino acids. The CDR3 DNA reads as TGTGCCAGCAGTGAATCAGGGGGCACCTATGGCTACACCTTC. Protein product: CASSESGGTYGYTF.

The chain links TRBV5-1 to TRBJ2-2; tentative D call: TRBD1 (7 bases). The CDR3 totals 15 residues. The germline V gene has CDR1 SGHRS and CDR2 YFSETQ. With 4 bases removed from V and 4 bases from J, the gap between germline ends came to 14 bases. CDR3 bases: TGCGCCAGCAGCCAGGGGGGTTCGGCCACCGGGGAGCTGTTTTTT. Its translation: CASSQGGSATGELFF. Drawing the rest from reference TRBV5-1 and TRBJ2-2, the complete variable domain is KAGVTQTPRYLIKTRGQQVTLSCSPISGHRSVSWYQQTPGQGLQFLFEYFSETQRNKGNFPGRFSGRQFSNSRSEMNVSTLELGDSALYLCASSQGGSATGELFFGEGSRLTVL.

The chain carries TRBV6-5 and TRBJ2-7; D is perhaps TRBD2 (6 bases). V lost 2 bases, J lost 7 bases, and 6 bases lay in between. Germline V gives CDR1 MNHEY, CDR2 SVGAGI. This CDR3 is built from 11 residues. The DNA for the CDR3 is TGTGCCAGCAGTTACGCGGGAGAGCAGTACTTC. Amino acid sequence: CASSYAGEQYF.

The rearrangement uses TRBV15 and TRBJ2-4; the D gene is possibly TRBD2 (7 bases). V dropped 0 bases and J dropped 1 base, with 10 bases sitting between them. The CDR3 covers 16 residues. Germline CDR1 is LNHNV and CDR2 is YYDKDF (reference sequence). DNA for the CDR3: TGTGCCACCAGCAGAGATCGGGGGGCGGCCAAAAACATTCAGTACTTC. This gives the protein CATSRDRGAAKNIQYF.

The chain has TRBV29-1 and TRBJ2-7; 12 nucleotides line up with TRBD2. This CDR3 has 14 residues. The trim removed 7 bases at V and 7 bases at J, leaving 11 bases unmatched. Germline V gene data show CDR1 as SQVTM and CDR2 as ANQGSEA. This CDR3 reads CSGGLAGPSGEQYF. The CDR3 DNA is TGCAGCGGTGGACTAGCGGGACCTTCGGGGGAGCAGTACTTC.

The rearrangement links TRBV18 to TRBJ2-7, with TRBD2 matching over 11 bases. In germline, CDR1 is KGHSH, CDR2 LQKENI. V lost 4 bases and J lost 4; bases outside the gene matches: 6. There are 15 residues in the CDR3. DNA of the CDR3: TGTGCCAGCTCACAACTAGCGGGAGTTTTGTACGAGCAGTACTTC. Its translation: CASSQLAGVLYEQYF.

The genes are TRBV30 and TRBJ2-1, with TRBD1 identical over 9 bases. Trimming cost V 4 bases and J 9 bases; bases outside gene matches: 4. CDR3 size: 12 residues. Germline lookup yields CDR1 GTSNPN and CDR2 SVGIG (reference sequence). CDR3 region: CAWTTGGVEQFF. As DNA, the CDR3 is TGTGCCTGGACGACAGGGGGTGTTGAGCAGTTCTTC.

The chain carries TRBV5-1 and TRBJ1-1; 7 bases are a match to TRBD1. The CDR3 loop spans 15 amino acids. Germline values: CDR1 SGHRS, CDR2 YFSETQ. V was pared by 4 bases and J by 3 bases, with 9 bases of the junction left unmatched. CDR3 nucleotide sequence: TGCGCCAGCAGCCCGGAGTGGCAGGGGGACACTGAAGCTTTCTTT. It is translated as CASSPEWQGDTEAFF. Supplemented by reference TRBV5-1 and TRBJ1-1, the full variable domain reads KAGVTQTPRYLIKTRGQQVTLSCSPISGHRSVSWYQQTPGQGLQFLFEYFSETQRNKGNFPGRFSGRQFSNSRSEMNVSTLELGDSALYLCASSPEWQGDTEAFFGQGTRLTVV.

This clone showed up just a few times. The V gene is TRBV9, the J gene TRBJ1-1, with D unclear. The CDR3 covers 15 residues. Germline V gives CDR1 SGDLS, CDR2 YYNGEE. The ends were cut back, 0 bases at V and 2 bases at J, with 11 bases in the middle. The CDR3 coding sequence is TGTGCCAGCAGCGTAGGGGGAGACGTAAACACTGAAGCTTTCTTT. Its translation: CASSVGGDVNTEAFF.

This clone has a handful of counts. This sequence joins TRBV14 and TRBJ2-3; 10 bases are shared with TRBD2. The V segment lost 4 bases and the J segment 6 bases; nucleotides outside the gene matches: 10. The germline CDR1 and CDR2 sequences are SGHDN and FVKESK. CDR3 length equals 16 residues. The CDR3 loop reads CASSRDLAGAGDTQYF. For the CDR3, the DNA is TGTGCCAGCAGCCGAGATCTAGCGGGAGCGGGTGATACGCAGTATTTT. Combining the CDR3 with reference TRBV14 and TRBJ2-3 gives the whole variable domain EAGVTQFPSHSVIEKGQTVTLRCDPISGHDNLYWYRRVMGKEIKFLLHFVKESKQDESGMPNNRFLAERTGGTYSTLKVQPAELEDSGVYFCASSRDLAGAGDTQYFGPGTRLTVL.

The chain joins TRBV27 to TRBJ1-5, with 7 bases lining up with TRBD1. The CDR3 extends over 13 amino acids. Trimming cost V 4 bases and J 8 bases; bases outside gene matches: 5. CDR1 and CDR2 from the germline V gene are MNHEY and SMNVEV (reference sequence). DNA of the CDR3: TGTGCCAGCAGTTATACAGGGGCAGAGCCCCAGCATTTT. Translated: CASSYTGAEPQHF.

The rearrangement joins TRBV10-3 to TRBJ2-7; maybe TRBD2 (5 bases). CDR3 length equals 16 residues. CDR1 is ENHRY and CDR2 is SYGVKD in the germline V gene. Trimming took off 0 bases at V and 4 bases at J, with 16 bases between the two ends. The CDR3 is CAISESAERTTYEQYF. CDR3 in DNA: TGTGCCATCAGTGAGTCGGCGGAGCGGACGACATACGAGCAGTACTTC.

This chain joins TRBV6-4 and TRBJ2-1; 9 nucleotides match TRBD2. Per germline, CDR1 MRHNA and CDR2 SNTAGT. Trimming took 5 bases from V and 6 from J; bases not matched to a gene: 5. This CDR3 region has 14 residues. The CDR3: CASSFGTSSNEQFF. For the CDR3, the DNA is TGTGCCAGCAGTTTTGGGACTAGCAGCAATGAGCAGTTCTTC.

As regards this clone: The sample carries other DNA sequences with the same CDR3. The gene calls are TRBV6-1 and TRBJ2-7; 7 nucleotides line up with TRBD1. Germline V gene sequence: CDR1 MNHNS, CDR2 SASEGT. The CDR3 spans 14 residues. The V and J ends lost 5 bases and 0 bases, in that order; junction bases with no gene match: 4. CDR3 region: CASSLTGNSYEQYF. CDR3 nucleotide sequence: TGTGCCAGCAGTTTGACAGGGAACTCCTACGAGCAGTACTTC.

This clone was observed a handful of times. The chain has TRBV5-1 and TRBJ2-5; a possible D gene is TRBD2 (7 bases). The J call is in doubt because the DNA end fits TRBJ2-7 better. The CDR3 is 14 amino acids. From germline, CDR1 is SGHRS and CDR2 YFSETQ. Here the CDR3 DNA reads TGCGCCAGCAGCCGCCGGGGGGCGACCTACGAGCAGTACTTC. The encoded protein is CASSRRGATYEQYF.

This clone occurred a few times. The rearrangement uses TRBV7-2 and TRBJ2-7; possible D gene TRBD2, 5 bases. CDR3 length: 15 amino acids. V was cut by 1 base and J by 3 bases, with 13 bases left in between. The germline V gene encodes CDR1 SGHTA and CDR2 FQGNSA. The CDR3 region has the DNA TGTGCCAGCAGCTTAGTCCATAGCGTGCTCTACGAGCAGTACTTC. Translating it yields CASSLVHSVLYEQYF.

The chain is built from TRBV10-1 and TRBJ2-5; D remains ambiguous. Trimming cost V 2 bases and J 11 bases, with 15 bases left between them. CDR1 is WNHNN and CDR2 is SYGVQD in the germline V gene (reference sequence). The CDR3 loop spans 13 amino acids. In DNA, the CDR3 is TGCGCCAGCAGTGAGGCGGCTACCCACCTGCAGTACTTC. This codes for CASSEAATHLQYF.

The V gene is TRBV11-2, the J gene TRBJ2-7; 10 bases align to TRBD2. The CDR3 contains 16 residues. The germline V gene has CDR1 SGHAT and CDR2 FQNNGV. J gave up 3 bases and V 5 bases, and 10 bases lay outside the gene matches. In DNA, the CDR3 is TGTGCCAGCAGCCCCCTCCAGCGGGAGGGCAACTACGAGCAGTACTTC. It codes for CASSPLQREGNYEQYF.

V and J are TRBV15 and TRBJ1-5; no definite D call. CDR1 and CDR2 (germline): LNHNV, YYDKDF (reference sequence). Trimming cost V 0 bases and J 9 bases, with 6 bases left between them. This CDR3 comprises 12 residues. Written as DNA, the CDR3 is TGTGCCACCAGCAGAGATACGCGGCCCCAGCATTTT. Translating it yields CATSRDTRPQHF.